This entry lists 28 T cell receptor beta chains sequenced from one sample in a study of T cell responses to AZD1222 COVID-19 vaccine. Here immunoSEQ multiplex PCR was the method, and the copy in TCRdb shows in-frame clones only, minus some. The sample carries 45,000 or so clones, 83% recorded once. The source was peripheral blood, collected on day 0 of AZD1222 vaccination. The receptors stem from an adult in good health.

This clone was observed a few times. This sequence joins TRBV27 and TRBJ2-5, with no clear D. V dropped 3 bases and J dropped 0 bases, with 11 bases sitting between them. Germline V gives CDR1 MNHEY, CDR2 SMNVEV (reference sequence). This CDR3 comprises 15 residues. CDR3 in amino acids: CASSFAGSDQETQYF. CDR3 sequence (DNA): TGTGCCAGCAGTTTCGCCGGGTCAGACCAAGAGACCCAGTACTTC.

The V and J genes are TRBV19 and TRBJ2-3, with a possible D match to TRBD2 (6 bases). CDR3 length equals 15 residues. Deletions cut 7 bases from V and 0 bases from J, with 14 bases between. Germline CDR1 reads LNHDA; CDR2 reads SQIVND (reference sequence). CDR3 loop: CASNLAGSSTDTQYF. CDR3 nucleotide sequence: TGTGCCAGTAATTTGGCGGGGTCTAGCACAGATACGCAGTATTTT.

J is TRBJ2-3 and V is TRBV29-1; 8 bases line up with TRBD2. V gave up 5 bases and J gave up 4 bases; unmatched junction bases: 11. The germline gives CDR1 SQVTM, CDR2 ANQGSEA. The CDR3 spans 15 residues. CDR3 region: CSVPERERFADTQYF. CDR3 DNA: TGCAGCGTTCCTGAGCGGGAGAGGTTCGCAGATACGCAGTATTTT.

The chain links TRBV3-1 (or the pseudogene TRBV3-2) to TRBJ1-1, with D tentatively TRBD1 (5 bases). Per the germline V gene, CDR1 is LGHDT and CDR2 is YNNKEL (reference sequence). Trimming stripped 0 bases from V and 7 bases from J, with 12 bases between. This CDR3 is 14 amino acids long. CDR3 loop: CASSQDTGRNEAFF. CDR3 in DNA: TGTGCCAGCAGCCAAGATACAGGTCGGAATGAAGCTTTCTTT.

This clone was recorded only once. This rearrangement joins TRBV28 to TRBJ1-1; the match to TRBD1 covers 7 bases. The trim removed 10 bases at V and 0 bases at J, leaving 8 bases unmatched. The V gene's germline CDR1 is MDHEN and CDR2 SYDVKM. CDR3 size: 14 residues. CDR3 loop: CATSPGQLNTEAFF. In nucleotides, the CDR3 is TGTGCCACGTCCCCGGGACAGTTGAACACTGAAGCTTTCTTT.

CDR3 bases: TGTGCCACCAGCAGAGGGGACAGGGTTTATCAGCCCCAGCATTTT. Its translation is CATSRGDRVYQPQHF. This sequence joins TRBV15 and TRBJ1-5; 9 bases agree with TRBD1. Germline CDR1 and CDR2: LNHNV and YYDKDF (reference sequence). The V segment lost 1 base and the J segment 5 bases; nucleotides outside the gene matches: 3. The CDR3 sequence is 15 residues long. Combining the CDR3 with reference TRBV15 and TRBJ1-5 gives the whole variable domain DAMVIQNPRYQVTQFGKPVTLSCSQTLNHNVMYWYQQKSSQAPKLLFHYYDKDFNNEADTPDNFQSRRPNTSFCFLDIRSPGLGDTAMYLCATSRGDRVYQPQHFGDGTRLSIL.

The chain recombines TRBV6-5 with TRBJ1-2; D not resolved. Between the trimmed V and J ends, which lost 7 bases and 4 bases, there was a span of 16 bases. Per germline, CDR1 MNHEY and CDR2 SVGAGI. The CDR3 consists of 14 residues. The CDR3 DNA sequence: TGTGCCAGCACCTCATCGAAGGTGGCCTATGGCTACACCTTC. Translated: CASTSSKVAYGYTF.

For the CDR3, the DNA is TGTGCCAGTGAAAGTTTCCCTTATCAGCCCCAGCATTTT. Amino acids: CASESFPYQPQHF. This rearrangement joins TRBV19 to TRBJ1-5; unclear D gene. The CDR3 runs to 13 residues. Trimming pared 8 bases from V and 5 bases from J, leaving 13 bases between. From germline, CDR1 is LNHDA and CDR2 SQIVND (reference sequence).

CDR3: CASSVSTAQETQYF. CDR3 sequence (DNA): TGTGCCAGCAGTGTCTCTACAGCCCAAGAGACCCAGTACTTC. The chain carries TRBV28 and TRBJ2-5; the D is unclear. CDR1 is MDHEN and CDR2 is SYDVKM in the germline V gene. Trimming removed 5 bases at V and 1 base at J, with 11 bases between. The CDR3 runs to 14 residues.

The rearrangement uses TRBV7-9 and TRBJ2-7; 7 bases are a match to TRBD1. Germline V gives CDR1 SEHNR, CDR2 FQNEAQ (reference sequence). V dropped 5 bases and J dropped 6; count of bases not matched to a gene: 7. The CDR3 spans 13 residues. CDR3 sequence reads: CASSPGTASEQYF. The CDR3 nucleotides are TGTGCCAGCAGCCCCGGGACAGCCAGCGAGCAGTACTTC.

This sequence joins TRBV18 and TRBJ2-5; D possibly corresponds to TRBD1 (5 bases). Germline-derived CDR1 and CDR2 are KGHSH and LQKENI. The V end was cut by 3 bases, the J end by 5 bases, with 13 bases between. The CDR3 has 14 residues. The DNA of the CDR3 is TGTGCCAGCTCACCGCGACAGACGAGTGAGACCCAGTACTTC. It translates to CASSPRQTSETQYF. Full variable domain (remainder filled in from reference TRBV18 and TRBJ2-5): NAGVMQNPRHLVRRRGQEARLRCSPMKGHSHVYWYRQLPEEGLKFMVYLQKENIIDESGMPKERFSAEFPKEGPSILRIQQVVRGDSAAYFCASSPRQTSETQYFGPGTRLLVL.

This chain joins TRBV19 and TRBJ2-7; 7 bases are a match to TRBD1. V dropped 5 bases and J dropped 5; count of bases not matched to a gene: 9. Per germline, CDR1 LNHDA and CDR2 SQIVND (reference sequence). This CDR3 is built from 14 residues. CDR3 residues: CASSPRQGNHEQYF. The CDR3 region has the DNA TGTGCCAGTAGTCCCCGACAGGGAAACCACGAGCAGTACTTC.

The chain links TRBV16 to TRBJ2-7; tentative D call: TRBD1 (5 bases). The CDR3 runs to 15 residues. Germline V gene lookup returns CDR1 KGHSY and CDR2 FQNENV. V was clipped by 4 bases and J by 0 bases, with 13 bases between them. This CDR3 is CASSPNQGYSYEQYF. The CDR3 nucleotides are TGTGCCAGCAGCCCTAACCAGGGTTACTCCTACGAGCAGTACTTC. The full variable domain, its missing parts supplied by reference TRBV16 and TRBJ2-7, is GEEVAQTPKHLVRGEGQKAKLYCAPIKGHSYVFWYQQVLKNEFKFLISFQNENVFDETGMPKERFSAKCLPNSPCSLEIQATKLEDSAVYFCASSPNQGYSYEQYFGPGTRLTVT.

The rearrangement joins TRBV5-4 to TRBJ1-1, with D tentatively TRBD1 (6 bases). Germline V gene data show CDR1 as SGHNT and CDR2 as YYREEE (reference sequence). The CDR3 extends over 15 amino acids. V lost 4 bases and J lost 0, with 13 bases in between. CDR3 region: CASSGGQFMNTEAFF. The CDR3 DNA sequence: TGTGCCAGCAGCGGCGGACAGTTCATGAACACTGAAGCTTTCTTT.

The chain carries TRBV7-3 and TRBJ1-6, with 7 bases fitting TRBD1. The CDR3 totals 15 residues. CDR1 and CDR2 from the germline V gene are SGHTA and FQGTGA. Unmatched junction bases numbered 8, after V lost 5 bases and J lost 7 bases. CDR3 region: CASSLTGLQNSPLHF. CDR3 DNA sequence: TGTGCCAGCAGCCTGACAGGGCTTCAGAATTCACCCCTCCACTTT.

This clone has just one count. This chain links TRBV2 with TRBJ1-1; D is unresolved. This CDR3 is built from 13 residues. The ends were cut back, 7 bases at V and 2 bases at J, with 11 bases in the middle. The germline V gene has CDR1 SNHLY and CDR2 FYNNEI. CDR3: CASMAGFNTEAFF. CDR3 nucleotides: TGTGCCAGCATGGCGGGATTTAACACTGAAGCTTTCTTT.

The rearrangement links TRBV7-8 to TRBJ2-1, with 9 positions matching TRBD1. The germline V gene has CDR1 SGHVS and CDR2 FQNEAQ. The length of the CDR3 is 15 residues. With 5 bases clipped from V and 3 bases from J, the junction kept 5 bases outside the gene matches. The CDR3 loop is CASSRRDRDYNEQFF. The CDR3 DNA is TGTGCCAGCAGCCGCCGGGACAGGGACTACAATGAGCAGTTCTTC.

V and J are TRBV30 and TRBJ2-7, with D maybe TRBD1 (8 bases). Germline V gives CDR1 GTSNPN, CDR2 SVGIG (reference sequence). Trimming stripped 2 bases from V and 0 bases from J, with 14 bases between. The CDR3 spans 15 residues. CDR3 nucleotide sequence: TGTGCCTGGAGTAGAACAGGGGGGGCCTCCTACGAGCAGTACTTC. It yields the protein CAWSRTGGASYEQYF.

This rearrangement joins TRBV3-1 (or the pseudogene TRBV3-2) to TRBJ1-1, with D possibly matching TRBD1 (5 bases). The germline CDR1 and CDR2 sequences are LGHDT and YNNKEL (reference sequence). V lost 0 bases and J lost 5, with 7 bases in between. The CDR3 is made up of 13 amino acids. The CDR3 loop is CASSQEGDTEAFF. CDR3 DNA: TGTGCCAGCAGCCAAGAGGGGGATACTGAAGCTTTCTTT.

V usage is TRBV30 and J usage is TRBJ2-3; 7 bases fit TRBD1. Germline CDR1 is GTSNPN and CDR2 is SVGIG (reference sequence). The junction had 4 bases not matched to a gene; V was cut back by 3 bases and J by 4 bases. The CDR3 is 13 amino acids. The CDR3 DNA follows: TGTGCCTGGAGGAGGGACAGTCCAGATACGCAGTATTTT. This sequence encodes CAWRRDSPDTQYF.

The chain recombines TRBV10-2 with TRBJ2-3, with D hard to call. Germline CDR1 and CDR2: WSHSY and SAAADI. This CDR3 is built from 16 residues. Trimming stripped 0 bases from V and 3 bases from J, with 13 bases between. The CDR3 sequence is CASSESMGLGTDTQYF. The CDR3 DNA follows: TGCGCCAGCAGTGAGTCGATGGGGTTGGGGACAGATACGCAGTATTTT.

The chain combines TRBV27 with TRBJ2-2, with unresolved D. CDR3 length equals 12 residues. With 5 bases removed from V and 7 bases from J, the gap between germline ends came to 8 bases. Per germline, CDR1 MNHEY and CDR2 SMNVEV (reference sequence). This chain's CDR3 is CASSTALGELFF. CDR3 sequence (DNA): TGTGCCAGCAGTACCGCGCTCGGGGAGCTGTTTTTT.

The gene calls are TRBV2 and TRBJ2-7, with D perhaps being TRBD1 or TRBD2 (5 bases each). The germline V gene encodes CDR1 SNHLY and CDR2 FYNNEI. V lost 3 bases and J lost 3, with 12 bases in between. The CDR3 is made up of 14 amino acids. CDR3 amino acids: CASSERSGLYEQYF. In DNA form, the CDR3 reads TGTGCCAGCAGTGAGCGCTCGGGGCTCTACGAGCAGTACTTC.

The J gene is TRBJ2-5, the V gene TRBV3-1 (or the pseudogene TRBV3-2); the D gene is possibly TRBD1 (6 bases). Trimming removed 5 bases from V and 5 bases from J, with 12 bases in between. The germline V gene has CDR1 LGHDT and CDR2 YNNKEL (reference sequence). The CDR3 spans 13 residues. The CDR3 is CASSDRQEETQYF. CDR3 DNA sequence: TGTGCCAGCAGCGATAGACAGGAGGAGACCCAGTACTTC.

The chain carries TRBV9 and TRBJ1-1; unclear D gene. The germline CDR1 and CDR2 sequences are SGDLS and YYNGEE. Trimming stripped 0 bases from V and 1 base from J, with 10 bases between. The CDR3 totals 15 residues. CDR3 region: CASSVGGYGNTEAFF. The CDR3 DNA sequence: TGTGCCAGCAGCGTAGGAGGGTACGGGAACACTGAAGCTTTCTTT.

This clone came up once. CDR3 sequence reads: CASSPPSGGEKLFF. CDR3 DNA: TGCGCCAGCAGCCCTCCATCCGGAGGGGAAAAACTGTTTTTT. The chain couples TRBV4-1 to TRBJ1-4; D is unclear. The CDR3 totals 14 residues. The germline CDR1 and CDR2 sequences are MGHRA and YSYEKL. V shed 4 bases and J shed 8 bases, with 14 bases lying between them.

The CDR3 spells CASEHTGVGTEAFF. As DNA, the CDR3 is TGTGCCAGCGAACACACAGGGGTTGGAACTGAAGCTTTCTTT. J is TRBJ1-1 and V is TRBV28, with 7 bases that match TRBD1. Germline-derived CDR1 and CDR2 are MDHEN and SYDVKM. Trimming at V came to 8 bases and at J to 5 bases, leaving 11 bases not matched to a gene. The CDR3 spans 14 residues.

The CDR3 loop is CASSQWVLYGYTF. DNA of the CDR3: TGTGCCAGCTCCCAGTGGGTTCTGTATGGCTACACCTTC. This chain connects TRBV3-1 (or the pseudogene TRBV3-2) to TRBJ1-2; D unresolved. CDR3 length: 13 residues. Trimming shortened V by 8 bases and J by 5 bases, and 15 bases separated the two germline ends. Germline V lookup: CDR1 LGHDT, CDR2 YNNKEL (reference sequence).